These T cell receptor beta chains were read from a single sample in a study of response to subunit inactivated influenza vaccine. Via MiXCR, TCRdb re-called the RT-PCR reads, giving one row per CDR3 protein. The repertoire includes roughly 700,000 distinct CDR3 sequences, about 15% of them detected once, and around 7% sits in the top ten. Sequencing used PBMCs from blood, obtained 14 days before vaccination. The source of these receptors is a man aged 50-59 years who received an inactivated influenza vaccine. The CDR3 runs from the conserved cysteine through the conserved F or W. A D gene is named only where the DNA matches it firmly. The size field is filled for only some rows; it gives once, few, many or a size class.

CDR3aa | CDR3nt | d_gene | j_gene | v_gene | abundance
CASSLGDGNQPQHF | TGTGCCAGCAGTTTAGGAGATGGCAATCAGCCCCAGCATTTT | NA | TRBJ1-5 | TRBV12-3/TRBV12-4 | many
CAITNLPDLGTQYF | TGTGCCATCACTAACCTGCCCGACTTGGGTACGCAGTATTTT | NA | TRBJ2-3 | TRBV10-3 | NA
CASSQSDRLETQYF | TGCGCCAGCAGTCAATCGGACAGGCTGGAGACCCAGTACTTC | TRBD1 | TRBJ2-5 | TRBV23-1 | NA
CASSFVLGGAGELFF | TGTGCCAGCAGCTTCGTCCTGGGCGGGGCCGGGGAGCTGTTTTTT | NA | TRBJ2-2 | TRBV7-2 | NA
CASSAGTSAFYEQYF | TGTGCCAGCAGCGCCGGGACTAGCGCCTTCTACGAGCAGTACTTC | TRBD2 | TRBJ2-7 | TRBV7-2 | NA
CASKGAAMNTEAFF | TGTGCCAGCAAAGGGGCGGCTATGAACACTGAAGCTTTCTTT | NA | TRBJ1-1 | TRBV6-1 | NA
CASAREGPDTGELFF | TGTGCCAGCGCTAGGGAGGGGCCGGACACCGGGGAGCTGTTTTTT | TRBD2 | TRBJ2-2 | TRBV2 | NA
CSAFPGGTTDGYTF | TGCAGTGCTTTCCCCGGGGGGACAACCGATGGCTACACCTTC | NA | TRBJ1-2 | TRBV20-1 | NA
CSVEGRLAGGTYEQYF | TGCAGCGTTGAAGGCAGACTAGCGGGAGGGACCTACGAGCAGTACTTC | TRBD2 | TRBJ2-7 | TRBV29-1 | once
CASSEPGSTDTQYF | TGCGCCAGCAGTGAGCCGGGAAGCACAGATACGCAGTATTTT | NA | TRBJ2-3 | TRBV10-2 | NA
CASSLLGGTGQGDEQFF | TGTGCCAGCAGCCTCCTAGGGGGGACGGGACAGGGGGATGAGCAGTTCTTC | TRBD1 | TRBJ2-1 | TRBV7-6 | NA
CASMFLPTAGSYEQYF | TGTGCCAGCATGTTTCTACCTACGGCGGGAAGTTACGAGCAGTACTTC | NA | TRBJ2-7 | TRBV27 | NA
CAITPGLAGANEQFF | TGTGCCATCACCCCTGGACTAGCGGGAGCTAATGAGCAGTTCTTC | TRBD2 | TRBJ2-1 | TRBV10-3 | many
CASTQGAPNTEAFF | TGTGCCAGCACCCAAGGGGCACCGAACACTGAAGCTTTCTTT | NA | TRBJ1-1 | TRBV12-3/TRBV12-4 | few
CASSQEVGVNQPQHF | TGTGCCAGCAGCCAAGAGGTAGGGGTCAATCAGCCCCAGCATTTT | NA | TRBJ1-5 | TRBV4-2 | many
CSARSSGYTEAFF | TGCAGTGCTAGATCGTCAGGGTACACTGAAGCTTTCTTT | NA | TRBJ1-1 | TRBV20-1 | few
CSVDTGPGLSGNTIYF | TGCAGCGTTGACACAGGTCCGGGGCTCTCTGGAAACACCATATATTTT | NA | TRBJ1-3 | TRBV29-1 | few
CASSQGTGNVYGYTF | TGTGCCAGCAGCCAAGGGACAGGGAATGTTTATGGCTACACCTTC | TRBD1 | TRBJ1-2 | TRBV7-8 | NA
CASSLASGAYTGELFF | TGTGCCAGCAGTTTAGCTAGTGGGGCATACACCGGGGAGCTGTTTTTT | NA | TRBJ2-2 | TRBV12-3/TRBV12-4 | NA
CASSIGQGSNQPQHF | TGTGCCAGTAGTATCGGACAGGGAAGCAATCAGCCCCAGCATTTT | TRBD1 | TRBJ1-5 | TRBV19 | many